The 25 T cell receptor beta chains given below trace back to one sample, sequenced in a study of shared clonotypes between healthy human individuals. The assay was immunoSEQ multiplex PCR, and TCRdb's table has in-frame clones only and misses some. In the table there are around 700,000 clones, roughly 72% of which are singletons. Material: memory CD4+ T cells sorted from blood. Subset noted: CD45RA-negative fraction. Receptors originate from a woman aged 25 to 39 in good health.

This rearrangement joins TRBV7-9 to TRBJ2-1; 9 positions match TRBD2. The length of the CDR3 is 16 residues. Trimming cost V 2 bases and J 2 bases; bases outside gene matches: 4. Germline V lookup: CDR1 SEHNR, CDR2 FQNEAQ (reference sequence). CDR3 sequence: CASSLYLAGPYNEQFF. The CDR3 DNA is TGTGCCAGCAGCTTATATCTAGCGGGACCCTACAATGAGCAGTTCTTC.

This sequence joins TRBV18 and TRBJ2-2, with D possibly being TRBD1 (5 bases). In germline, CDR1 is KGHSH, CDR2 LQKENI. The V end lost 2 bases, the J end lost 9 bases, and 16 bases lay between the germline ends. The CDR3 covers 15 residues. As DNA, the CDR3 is TGTGCCAGCTCACCAAGCCAGGGCAGGACACGGGAGCTGTTTTTT. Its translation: CASSPSQGRTRELFF.

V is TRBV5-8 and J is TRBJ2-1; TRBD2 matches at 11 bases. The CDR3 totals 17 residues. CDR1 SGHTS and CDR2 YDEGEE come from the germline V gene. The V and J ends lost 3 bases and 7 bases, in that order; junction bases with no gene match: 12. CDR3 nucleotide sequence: TGTGCCAGCAGCTCCAATCATGCTAGCGGGAGGAGTAATGAGCAGTTCTTC. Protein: CASSSNHASGRSNEQFF. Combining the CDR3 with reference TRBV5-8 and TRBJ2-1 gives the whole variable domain EAGVTQSPTHLIKTRGQQATLRCSPISGHTSVYWYQQALGLGLQFLLWYDEGEERNRGNFPPRFSGRQFPNYSSELNVNALELEDSALYLCASSSNHASGRSNEQFFGPGTRLTVL.

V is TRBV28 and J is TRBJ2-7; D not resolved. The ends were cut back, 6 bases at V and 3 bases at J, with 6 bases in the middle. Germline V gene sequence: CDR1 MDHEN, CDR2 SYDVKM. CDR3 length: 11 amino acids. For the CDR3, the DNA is TGTGCCAGCAGCATAGGCTACGAGCAGTACTTC. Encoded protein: CASSIGYEQYF. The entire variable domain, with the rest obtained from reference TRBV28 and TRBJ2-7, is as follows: DVKVTQSSRYLVKRTGEKVFLECVQDMDHENMFWYRQDPGLGLRLIYFSYDVKMKEKGDIPEGYSVSREKKERFSLILESASTNQTSMYLCASSIGYEQYFGPGTRLTVT.

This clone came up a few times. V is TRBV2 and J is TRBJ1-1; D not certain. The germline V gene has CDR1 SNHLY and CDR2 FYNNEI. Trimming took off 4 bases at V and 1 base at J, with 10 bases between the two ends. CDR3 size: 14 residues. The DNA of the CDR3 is TGTGCCAGCAGTGTTGATCGGAAGAACACTGAAGCTTTCTTT. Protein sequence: CASSVDRKNTEAFF. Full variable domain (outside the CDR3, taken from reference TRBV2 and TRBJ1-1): EPEVTQTPSHQVTQMGQEVILRCVPISNHLYFYWYRQILGQKVEFLVSFYNNEISEKSEIFDDQFSVERPDGSNFTLKIRSTKLEDSAMYFCASSVDRKNTEAFFGQGTRLTVV.

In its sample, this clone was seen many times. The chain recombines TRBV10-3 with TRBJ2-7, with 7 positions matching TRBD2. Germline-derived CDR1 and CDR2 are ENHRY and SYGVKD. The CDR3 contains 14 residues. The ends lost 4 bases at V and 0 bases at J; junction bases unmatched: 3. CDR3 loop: CAISAAGSSYEQYF. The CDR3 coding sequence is TGTGCCATCAGTGCAGCGGGGAGCTCCTACGAGCAGTACTTC.

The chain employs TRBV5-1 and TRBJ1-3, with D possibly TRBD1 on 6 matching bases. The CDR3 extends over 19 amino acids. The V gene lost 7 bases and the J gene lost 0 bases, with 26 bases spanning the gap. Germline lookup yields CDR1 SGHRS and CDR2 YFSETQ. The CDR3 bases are TGCGCCAGCTCTCACGGGGGCAGTGCATCCCTCTCCTCTGGAAACACCATATATTTT. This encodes CASSHGGSASLSSGNTIYF.

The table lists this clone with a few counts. In DNA form, the CDR3 reads TGTGCCAGCAGTTACTCGAGACGTGGTTTGAACACTGAAGCTTTCTTT. Residues: CASSYSRRGLNTEAFF. The chain carries TRBV6-5 and TRBJ1-1; no clear D gene. This CDR3 is built from 16 residues. V was pared by 0 bases and J by 0 bases, with 11 bases between. Germline V CDR1 and CDR2: MNHEY, SVGAGI.

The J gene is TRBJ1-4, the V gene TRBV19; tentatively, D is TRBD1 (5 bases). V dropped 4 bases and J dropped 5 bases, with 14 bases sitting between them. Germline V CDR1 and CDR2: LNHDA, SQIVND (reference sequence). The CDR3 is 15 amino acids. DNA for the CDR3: TGTGCCAGTAGTAAACCGGGAGGGGCCAATGAAAAACTGTTTTTT. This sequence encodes CASSKPGGANEKLFF.

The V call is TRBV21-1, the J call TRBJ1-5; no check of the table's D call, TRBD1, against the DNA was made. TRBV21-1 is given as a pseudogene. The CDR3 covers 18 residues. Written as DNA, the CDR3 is TGTGCCAGCAGCAAAGAAAATGGGGACAGGGATAGCAATCAGCCCCAGCATTTT. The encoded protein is CASSKENGDRDSNQPQHF.

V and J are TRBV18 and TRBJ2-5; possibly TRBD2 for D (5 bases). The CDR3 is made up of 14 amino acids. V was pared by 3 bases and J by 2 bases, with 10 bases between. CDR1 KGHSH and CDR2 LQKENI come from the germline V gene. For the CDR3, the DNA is TGTGCCAGCTCACCTCTCGGGGTACAAGAGACCCAGTACTTC. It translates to CASSPLGVQETQYF.

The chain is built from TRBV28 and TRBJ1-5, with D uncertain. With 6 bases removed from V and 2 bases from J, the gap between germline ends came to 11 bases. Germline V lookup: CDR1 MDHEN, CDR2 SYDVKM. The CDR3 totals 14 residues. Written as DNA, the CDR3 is TGTGCCAGCAGCTCCGGACGGCGCAATCAGCCCCAGCATTTT. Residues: CASSSGRRNQPQHF.

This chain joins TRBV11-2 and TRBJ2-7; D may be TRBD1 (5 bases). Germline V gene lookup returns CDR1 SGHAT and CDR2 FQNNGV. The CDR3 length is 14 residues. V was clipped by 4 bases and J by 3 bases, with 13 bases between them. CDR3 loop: CASSWQGGDYEQYF. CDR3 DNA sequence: TGTGCCAGCAGCTGGCAGGGTGGGGACTACGAGCAGTACTTC.

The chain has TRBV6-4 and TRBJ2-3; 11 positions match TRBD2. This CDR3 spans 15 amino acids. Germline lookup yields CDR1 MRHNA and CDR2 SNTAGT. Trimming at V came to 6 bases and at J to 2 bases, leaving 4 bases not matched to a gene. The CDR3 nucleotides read TGTGCCAGCAGGGTAGCGGGAGGGTCCACAGATACGCAGTATTTT. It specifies CASRVAGGSTDTQYF.

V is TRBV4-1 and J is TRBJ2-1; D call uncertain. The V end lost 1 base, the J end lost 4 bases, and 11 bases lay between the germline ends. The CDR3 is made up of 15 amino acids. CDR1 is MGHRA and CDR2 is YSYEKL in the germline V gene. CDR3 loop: CASSQVVGPYNEQFF. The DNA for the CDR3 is TGCGCCAGCAGCCAAGTTGTAGGCCCTTACAATGAGCAGTTCTTC.

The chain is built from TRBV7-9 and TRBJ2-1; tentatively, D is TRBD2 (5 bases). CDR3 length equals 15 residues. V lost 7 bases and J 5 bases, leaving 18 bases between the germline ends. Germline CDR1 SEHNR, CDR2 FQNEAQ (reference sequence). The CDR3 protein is CASTTSFSADNEQFF. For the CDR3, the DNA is TGTGCCAGCACCACCTCGTTTAGCGCGGACAATGAGCAGTTCTTC. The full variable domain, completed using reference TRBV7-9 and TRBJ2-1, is DTGVSQNPRHKITKRGQNVTFRCDPISEHNRLYWYRQTLGQGPEFLTYFQNEAQLEKSRLLSDRFSAERPKGSFSTLEIQRTEQGDSAMYLCASTTSFSADNEQFFGPGTRLTVL.

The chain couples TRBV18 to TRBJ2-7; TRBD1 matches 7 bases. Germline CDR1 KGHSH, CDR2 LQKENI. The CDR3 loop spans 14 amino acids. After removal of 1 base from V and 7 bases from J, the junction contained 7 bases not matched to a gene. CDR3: CASSPRQGMREQYF. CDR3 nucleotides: TGTGCCAGCTCACCACGACAGGGAATGAGGGAGCAGTACTTC.

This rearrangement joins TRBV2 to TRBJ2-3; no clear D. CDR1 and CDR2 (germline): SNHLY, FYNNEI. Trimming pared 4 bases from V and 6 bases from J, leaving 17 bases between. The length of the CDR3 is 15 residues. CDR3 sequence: CASSGGLFVPDTQYF. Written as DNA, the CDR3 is TGTGCCAGCAGTGGGGGTCTTTTCGTCCCGGATACGCAGTATTTT.

CDR3 sequence: CASSSTGELFF. As DNA, the CDR3 is TGTGCCAGCAGTTCGACCGGGGAGCTGTTTTTT. The chain joins TRBV28 to TRBJ2-2; D remains ambiguous. Germline loops: CDR1 MDHEN, CDR2 SYDVKM. V was pared by 4 bases and J by 5 bases, with 2 bases between. The CDR3 runs 11 residues.

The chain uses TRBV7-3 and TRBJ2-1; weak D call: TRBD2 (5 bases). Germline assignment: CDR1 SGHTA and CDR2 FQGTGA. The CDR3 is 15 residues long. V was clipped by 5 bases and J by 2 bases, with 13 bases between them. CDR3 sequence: CASSPRYGAYNEQFF. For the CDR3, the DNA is TGTGCCAGCAGCCCCCGATACGGGGCCTACAATGAGCAGTTCTTC. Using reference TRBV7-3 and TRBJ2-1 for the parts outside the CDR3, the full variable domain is GAGVSQTPSNKVTEKGKYVELRCDPISGHTALYWYRQSLGQGPEFLIYFQGTGAADDSGLPNDRFFAVRPEGSVSTLKIQRTERGDSAVYLCASSPRYGAYNEQFFGPGTRLTVL.

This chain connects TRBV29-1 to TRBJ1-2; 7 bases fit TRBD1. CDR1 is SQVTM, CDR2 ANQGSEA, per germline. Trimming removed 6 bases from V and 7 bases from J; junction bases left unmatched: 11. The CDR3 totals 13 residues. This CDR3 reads CSVATGLSGGYTF. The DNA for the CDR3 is TGCAGCGTGGCGACAGGGCTAAGCGGTGGCTACACCTTC.

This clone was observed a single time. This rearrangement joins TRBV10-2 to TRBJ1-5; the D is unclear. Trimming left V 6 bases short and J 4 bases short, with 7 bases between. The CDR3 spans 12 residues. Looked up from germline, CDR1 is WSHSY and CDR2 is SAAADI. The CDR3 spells CASSKGNQPQHF. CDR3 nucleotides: TGCGCCAGCAGCAAGGGTAATCAGCCCCAGCATTTT.

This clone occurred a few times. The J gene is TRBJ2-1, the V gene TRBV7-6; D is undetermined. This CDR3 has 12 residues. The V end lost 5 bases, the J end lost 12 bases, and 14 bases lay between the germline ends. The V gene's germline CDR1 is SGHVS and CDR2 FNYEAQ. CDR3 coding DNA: TGTGCCAGCAGCCCCCGACACGGGTGGCAGTTCTTC. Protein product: CASSPRHGWQFF.

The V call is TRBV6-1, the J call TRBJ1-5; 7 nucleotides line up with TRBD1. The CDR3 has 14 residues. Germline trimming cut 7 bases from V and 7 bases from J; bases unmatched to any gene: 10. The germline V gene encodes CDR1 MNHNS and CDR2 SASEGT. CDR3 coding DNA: TGTGCCAGCACCTCAAACAGGGGTCGGCAGCCCCAGCATTTT. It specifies CASTSNRGRQPQHF.

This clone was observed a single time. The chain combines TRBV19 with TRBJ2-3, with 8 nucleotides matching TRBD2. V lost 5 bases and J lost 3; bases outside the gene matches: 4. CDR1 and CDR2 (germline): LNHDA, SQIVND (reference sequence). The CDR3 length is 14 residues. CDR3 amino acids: CASSERGGTDTQYF. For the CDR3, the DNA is TGTGCCAGTAGTGAACGGGGGGGTACAGATACGCAGTATTTT.